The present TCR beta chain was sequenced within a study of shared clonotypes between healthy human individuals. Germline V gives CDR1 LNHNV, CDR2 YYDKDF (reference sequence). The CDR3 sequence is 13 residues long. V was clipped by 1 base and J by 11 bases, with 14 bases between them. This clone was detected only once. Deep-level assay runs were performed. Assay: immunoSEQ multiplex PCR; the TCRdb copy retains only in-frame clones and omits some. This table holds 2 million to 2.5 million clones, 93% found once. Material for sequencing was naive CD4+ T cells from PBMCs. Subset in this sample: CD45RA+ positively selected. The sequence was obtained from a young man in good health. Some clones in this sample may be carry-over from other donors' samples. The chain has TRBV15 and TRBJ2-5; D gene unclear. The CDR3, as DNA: TGTGCCACCAGCAGAGCAGCCCCTTCGGAGCAGTACTTC. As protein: CATSRAAPSEQYF.